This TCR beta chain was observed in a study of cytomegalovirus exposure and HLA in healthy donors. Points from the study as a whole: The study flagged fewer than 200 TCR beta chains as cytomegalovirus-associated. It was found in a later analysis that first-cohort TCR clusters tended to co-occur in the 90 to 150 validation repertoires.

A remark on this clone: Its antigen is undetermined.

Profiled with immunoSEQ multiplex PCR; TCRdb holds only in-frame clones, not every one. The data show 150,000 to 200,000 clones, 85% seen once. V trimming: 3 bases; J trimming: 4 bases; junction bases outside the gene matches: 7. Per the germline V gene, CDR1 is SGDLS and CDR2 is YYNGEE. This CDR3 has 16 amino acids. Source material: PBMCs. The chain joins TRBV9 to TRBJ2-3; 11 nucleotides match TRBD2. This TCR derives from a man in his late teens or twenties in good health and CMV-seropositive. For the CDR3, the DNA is TGTGCCAGCAGCGCCGGTAGCGGGGGGGAGCCAGATACGCAGTATTTT. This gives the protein CASSAGSGGEPDTQYF.